What follows is one T cell receptor beta chain and its context. What it recognizes is unknown. The sample originates from a study of OX40 agonist ivuxolimab in advanced cancers. CDR3 length: 14 residues. Trimming took 6 bases from V and 3 from J, leaving 14 bases between them. Germline lookup yields CDR1 MGHRA and CDR2 YSYEKL. This table comes from immunoSEQ multiplex PCR, and its TCRdb copy is limited to in-frame clones, with some not included. The sample holds 73,000 or so clones, 92% seen once. Notes on the study in general: The study found among the lowest clonal expansion in partial responders at 0.1-3.0 mg/kg. The study observed clonal expansion of CD4+ and CD8+ blood T cells by week 6 at 0.1 to 3.0 mg/kg.

The chain joins TRBV4-1 to TRBJ1-2; possible D gene TRBD1, 5 bases. The source material was CD4+ or CD8+ T cells sorted from blood, sampled in a trial of the OX40 agonist ivuxolimab. This TCR came from an adult with an advanced solid tumor such as melanoma, head and neck, liver or kidney cancer. Here the CDR3 reads CASSGSSGDYGYTF. CDR3 sequence (DNA): TGCGCCAGCAGTGGGTCCTCGGGGGACTATGGCTACACCTTC.